The 30 T cell receptor beta chains listed next were all sequenced from one sample in a study of Graves' ophthalmopathy and Graves' hyperthyroidism. The TCR beta CDR3 regions underwent amplification from RNA transcripts. RT-PCR in the first round used HTBI primers; a second-round multiplex PCR followed. TCRdb processed the multiplex PCR reads anew with MiXCR; each CDR3 protein has one entry. The data show around 670,000 distinct CDR3 sequences, roughly 40% seen once. Sequenced material: peripheral blood. All receptors come from an adult man with Graves' ophthalmopathy.

The chain employs TRBV11-2 and TRBJ2-5; the match to TRBD2 covers 7 bases. This CDR3 is 15 amino acids long. Unmatched junction bases numbered 12, after V lost 6 bases and J lost 5 bases. The V gene's germline CDR1 is SGHAT and CDR2 FQNNGV. The CDR3 here is CASSLWAGVEETQYF. As DNA, the CDR3 is TGTGCCAGCAGTTTATGGGCGGGGGTTGAGGAGACCCAGTACTTC. The variable domain in full, with the rest retrieved from reference TRBV11-2 and TRBJ2-5, is EAGVAQSPRYKIIEKRQSVAFWCNPISGHATLYWYQQILGQGPKLLIQFQNNGVVDDSQLPKDRFSAERLKGVDSTLKIQPAKLEDSAVYLCASSLWAGVEETQYFGPGTRLLVL.

The chain joins TRBV10-3 to TRBJ1-5; D unresolved. Germline-derived CDR1 and CDR2 are ENHRY and SYGVKD. Trimming took 3 bases from V and 7 from J, leaving 13 bases between them. The CDR3 runs to 14 residues. In DNA, the CDR3 is TGTGCCATCAGTGAATACAGTTCGGGGCAGCCCCAGCATTTT. It specifies CAISEYSSGQPQHF.

V and J are TRBV2 and TRBJ2-5; 7 bases are a match to TRBD1. Germline trimming cut 8 bases from V and 3 bases from J; bases unmatched to any gene: 9. In germline, CDR1 is SNHLY, CDR2 FYNNEI. The CDR3 contains 14 residues. The CDR3 DNA follows: TGTGCCAGCGTTGATGACAGGGTGGAAGAGACCCAGTACTTC. Encoded protein: CASVDDRVEETQYF.

This clonotype has a handful of counts. The chain couples TRBV7-9 to TRBJ2-7, with a possible D match to TRBD1 (6 bases). Trimming removed 5 bases from V and 2 bases from J, with 10 bases in between. Germline V gene sequence: CDR1 SEHNR, CDR2 FQNEAQ (reference sequence). The CDR3 length is 13 residues. Here the CDR3 reads CASSTGTPYEQYF. The CDR3 DNA reads TGTGCCAGCAGCACCGGGACACCCTACGAGCAGTACTTC.

This chain uses TRBV7-9 with TRBJ2-1; 7 bases agree with TRBD1. Trimming cost V 4 bases and J 4 bases; bases outside gene matches: 10. CDR1 SEHNR and CDR2 FQNEAQ come from the germline V gene (reference sequence). CDR3 length equals 16 residues. The CDR3 nucleotides are TGTGCCAGCAGCTCAGGGGGTTCCGGCCGATACAATGAGCAGTTCTTC. It specifies CASSSGGSGRYNEQFF. The full variable domain, its missing parts supplied by reference TRBV7-9 and TRBJ2-1, is DTGVSQNPRHKITKRGQNVTFRCDPISEHNRLYWYRQTLGQGPEFLTYFQNEAQLEKSRLLSDRFSAERPKGSFSTLEIQRTEQGDSAMYLCASSSGGSGRYNEQFFGPGTRLTVL.

The chain uses TRBV15 and TRBJ1-1; D possibly corresponds to TRBD1 (5 bases). CDR3 length: 14 amino acids. V was shortened by 1 base and J by 4 bases, with 10 bases between the two germline ends. The V gene's germline CDR1 is LNHNV and CDR2 YYDKDF (reference sequence). CDR3 in amino acids: CATSRGRGGTEAFF. CDR3 bases: TGTGCCACCAGCAGAGGACGGGGCGGCACTGAAGCTTTCTTT.

J is TRBJ1-5 and V is TRBV19; possibly TRBD1 for D (5 bases). V was clipped by 3 bases and J by 3 bases, with 12 bases between them. CDR1 and CDR2 (germline): LNHDA, SQIVND (reference sequence). CDR3 size: 15 residues. Here the CDR3 reads CASSMGTVNNQPQHF. The CDR3 region has the DNA TGTGCCAGTAGTATGGGGACCGTAAACAATCAGCCCCAGCATTTT.

This chain uses TRBV5-1 with TRBJ2-7, with 13 positions matching TRBD2. J lost 2 bases, V lost 4 bases, and 9 bases had no gene match. The CDR3 runs to 17 residues. Germline assignment: CDR1 SGHRS and CDR2 YFSETQ. The CDR3 sequence is CASSMGLAGLSTYEQYF. In DNA form, the CDR3 reads TGCGCCAGCAGCATGGGACTAGCGGGGCTCAGCACCTACGAGCAGTACTTC.

The V call is TRBV9, the J call TRBJ2-5; TRBD1 is a possible D gene (6 bases). The CDR3 spans 13 residues. The V end was cut by 6 bases, the J end by 2 bases, with 11 bases between. Germline V gives CDR1 SGDLS, CDR2 YYNGEE. In DNA form, the CDR3 reads TGTGCCAGCACCAGACAGGCGCAAGAGACCCAGTACTTC. This codes for CASTRQAQETQYF.

V gene TRBV10-1 combines with J gene TRBJ2-7; 8 bases fit TRBD2. V lost 3 bases to trimming and J lost 1 base; unmatched junction nucleotides: 11. Germline assignment: CDR1 WNHNN and CDR2 SYGVQD (reference sequence). CDR3 length: 17 residues. CDR3 in amino acids: CASSEFLIAGRSYEQYF. The CDR3 DNA follows: TGCGCCAGCAGTGAATTTTTGATAGCGGGGCGATCCTACGAGCAGTACTTC.

This clonotype was seen a few times. This chain joins TRBV7-3 and TRBJ2-2; maybe TRBD2 (6 bases). In germline, CDR1 is SGHTA, CDR2 FQGTGA. Trimming left V 5 bases short and J 6 bases short, with 13 bases between. CDR3 length: 14 residues. CDR3 residues: CASSPGRDSGELFF. CDR3 sequence (DNA): TGTGCCAGCAGCCCCGGACGGGACTCCGGGGAGCTGTTTTTT.

This clonotype has ten or more counts. The chain carries TRBV15 and TRBJ1-5; D gene ambiguous. The CDR3 covers 13 residues. The V gene lost 3 bases and the J gene lost 3 bases, with 6 bases spanning the gap. The germline gives CDR1 LNHNV, CDR2 YYDKDF (reference sequence). In DNA, the CDR3 is TGTGCCACCAGCAGGGGCCTCAATCAGCCCCAGCATTTT. The encoded protein is CATSRGLNQPQHF. Based on the CDR3 plus reference TRBV15 and TRBJ1-5, the full variable domain is DAMVIQNPRYQVTQFGKPVTLSCSQTLNHNVMYWYQQKSSQAPKLLFHYYDKDFNNEADTPDNFQSRRPNTSFCFLDIRSPGLGDTAMYLCATSRGLNQPQHFGDGTRLSIL.

This chain uses TRBV15 with TRBJ1-2, with TRBD1 matching 11 bases. Looked up from germline, CDR1 is LNHNV and CDR2 is YYDKDF (reference sequence). The CDR3 is 15 amino acids. Trimming removed 10 bases from V and 6 bases from J; junction bases left unmatched: 13. The CDR3 reads CASSVVGQGDHGYTF. For the CDR3, the DNA is TGTGCCAGCAGTGTCGTGGGACAGGGGGATCATGGCTACACCTTC.

Ten or more counts support this clonotype. The chain links TRBV7-6 to TRBJ2-5; 7 positions agree with TRBD2. CDR3 length equals 15 residues. Germline V gene data show CDR1 as SGHVS and CDR2 as FNYEAQ. Trimming at V came to 5 bases and at J to 5 bases, leaving 11 bases not matched to a gene. This chain's CDR3 is CASSPGLVGRETQYF. The CDR3 DNA follows: TGTGCCAGCAGCCCCGGACTAGTTGGCCGGGAGACCCAGTACTTC.

This clonotype was counted at least ten times. The chain recombines TRBV6-5 with TRBJ2-2; D is undetermined. V lost 2 bases to trimming and J lost 4 bases, with 11 bases between them. Germline V gene sequence: CDR1 MNHEY, CDR2 SVGAGI. The CDR3 runs 15 residues. The CDR3 coding sequence is TGTGCCAGCAGTTACAGAGGAACGGGCACCGGGGAGCTGTTTTTT. This codes for CASSYRGTGTGELFF.

This clonotype was seen many times. This chain connects TRBV10-1 to TRBJ2-5; possibly TRBD1 or TRBD2 for D (6 bases each). V dropped 4 bases and J dropped 4 bases, with 16 bases sitting between them. The CDR3 has 15 amino acids. CDR1 and CDR2 from the germline V gene are WNHNN and SYGVQD (reference sequence). CDR3 bases: TGCGCCAGCAGTGTGTGCGGGGACACAACAGAGACCCAGTACTTC. Its protein is CASSVCGDTTETQYF.

This clonotype showed up many times. The chain employs TRBV7-2 and TRBJ2-5; D is perhaps TRBD2 (5 bases). This CDR3 is 17 amino acids long. Trimming took off 1 base at V and 0 bases at J, with 15 bases between the two ends. The germline V gene has CDR1 SGHTA and CDR2 FQGNSA. As DNA, the CDR3 is TGTGCCAGCAGCTTAGTAGATCGAGCGGTGTACCAAGAGACCCAGTACTTC. Its translation is CASSLVDRAVYQETQYF.

The chain links TRBV29-1 to TRBJ1-1; possibly TRBD1 for D (6 bases). Germline loops: CDR1 SQVTM, CDR2 ANQGSEA. The V end was cut by 4 bases, the J end by 1 base, with 13 bases between. CDR3 length: 14 amino acids. The CDR3: CSVAGGSENTEAFF. The CDR3 nucleotides are TGCAGCGTTGCGGGGGGCAGTGAGAACACTGAAGCTTTCTTT.

The chain joins TRBV20-1 to TRBJ2-5; no reliable D call. In germline, CDR1 is DFQATT, CDR2 SNEGSKA (reference sequence). The ends were cut back, 2 bases at V and 3 bases at J, with 7 bases in the middle. The length of the CDR3 is 12 residues. The chain's CDR3 is CSARFLEETQYF. CDR3 bases: TGCAGTGCTAGATTTCTAGAAGAGACCCAGTACTTC.

This clonotype appeared many times. This rearrangement joins TRBV29-1 to TRBJ2-7, with TRBD1 matching over 7 bases. V was clipped by 5 bases and J by 4 bases; unmatched bases: 14. The CDR3 is made up of 15 amino acids. Germline CDR1 and CDR2: SQVTM and ANQGSEA. The CDR3 coding sequence is TGCAGCGTTAACCTCCGGGACAGAGGCTCGTACGAGCAGTACTTC. It yields the protein CSVNLRDRGSYEQYF.

This clonotype came up a few times. One end of the junction fails to match germline, which may point to a read error. The chain employs TRBV24-1 and TRBJ1-5, with a weak D call TRBD1 (6 bases). CDR3 length equals 15 residues. In germline, CDR1 is KGHDR, CDR2 SFDVKD. The CDR3 loop reads CASSLGGGVNQPQHF. CDR3 DNA sequence: TGTGCCAGCAGTTTGGGGGGCGGGGTCAATCAGCCCCAGCATTTT.

This clonotype was seen only a few times. Germline is not matched at one junction end, which may reflect a read error. The chain links TRBV10-3 to TRBJ2-5; perhaps TRBD1 as D (5 bases). Germline V lookup: CDR1 ENHRY, CDR2 SYGVKD. This CDR3 is built from 14 residues. The CDR3 DNA reads TGTGCCAGCAGTTACTCCTTGGAATTAGGGGCCCAGTACTTC. Encoded protein: CASSYSLELGAQYF.

The gene calls are TRBV9 and TRBJ2-5, with 8 bases fitting TRBD2. With 2 bases clipped from V and 2 bases from J, the junction kept 8 bases outside the gene matches. Per germline, CDR1 SGDLS and CDR2 YYNGEE. There are 16 residues in the CDR3. CDR3 nucleotide sequence: TGTGCCAGCAGCGTTAGGGCGGCGGGAGGACAAGAGACCCAGTACTTC. It specifies CASSVRAAGGQETQYF.

The J gene is TRBJ1-6, the V gene TRBV9; no reliable D call. Trimming stripped 0 bases from V and 7 bases from J, with 11 bases between. Germline CDR1 and CDR2: SGDLS and YYNGEE. The CDR3 extends over 15 amino acids. CDR3 sequence reads: CASSVGDSNNSPLHF. The CDR3 DNA sequence: TGTGCCAGCAGCGTAGGGGATAGCAACAATTCACCCCTCCACTTT.

This chain connects TRBV6-1 to TRBJ2-7; 10 nucleotides align to TRBD1. V lost 6 bases and J lost 5; bases outside the gene matches: 13. The CDR3 has 16 amino acids. Germline V gives CDR1 MNHNS, CDR2 SASEGT. CDR3 region: CASRKRAGQGSHEQYF. The CDR3 nucleotides are TGTGCCAGCAGGAAAAGAGCGGGACAGGGGTCCCACGAGCAGTACTTC.

This clonotype has just a few counts. V and J are TRBV20-1 and TRBJ2-7; D gene unclear. The V end was cut by 0 bases, the J end by 3 bases, with 15 bases between. The length of the CDR3 is 15 residues. Germline CDR1 reads DFQATT; CDR2 reads SNEGSKA (reference sequence). Written as DNA, the CDR3 is TGCAGTGCTAGAGAGACCACCGGGTTTTTCTACGAGCAGTACTTC. Amino acids: CSARETTGFFYEQYF.

The chain combines TRBV2 with TRBJ1-2; TRBD1 might be the D (6 bases). CDR1 is SNHLY and CDR2 is FYNNEI in the germline V gene. The CDR3 totals 16 residues. V was shortened by 4 bases and J by 1 base, with 16 bases between the two germline ends. This CDR3 reads CASSVSRTAINYGYTF. In DNA, the CDR3 is TGTGCCAGCAGTGTTTCGCGGACAGCCATTAACTATGGCTACACCTTC.

This sequence joins TRBV15 and TRBJ2-7, with a weak D call TRBD2 (5 bases). Germline lookup yields CDR1 LNHNV and CDR2 YYDKDF (reference sequence). This CDR3 has 14 amino acids. Trimming cost V 0 bases and J 6 bases, with 12 bases left between them. The chain's CDR3 is CATSRDRGVGEQYF. The CDR3, as DNA: TGTGCCACCAGCAGAGATCGGGGAGTGGGCGAGCAGTACTTC.

This clonotype was picked up many times. CDR3 sequence reads: CASRPADRVLHYGYTF. The CDR3 nucleotides read TGTGCCAGCAGACCAGCCGACAGGGTCCTACACTATGGCTACACCTTC. V usage is TRBV6-9 and J usage is TRBJ1-2; 7 bases agree with TRBD1. The CDR3 length is 16 residues. V was pared by 6 bases and J by 3 bases, with 13 bases of the junction left unmatched. Looked up from germline, CDR1 is MNHGY and CDR2 is SVAAGI.

This clonotype was observed a few times. The V call is TRBV7-2, the J call TRBJ2-7, with a possible D match to TRBD1 (5 bases). V was clipped by 6 bases and J by 3 bases, with 12 bases between them. CDR1 is SGHTA and CDR2 is FQGNSA in the germline V gene. The CDR3 runs 13 residues. The CDR3 is CASRRQRDYEQYF. DNA of the CDR3: TGTGCCAGCAGACGACAGAGAGACTACGAGCAGTACTTC.